The next 3 T cell receptor beta chains were all read from a single sample in a study of shared clonotypes between healthy human individuals. It was CD45RO-negative cells, positively selected for CCR7, that made up naive CD8 cells, with terminally differentiated effector memory CD45RA+ cells excluded. The data were produced by immunoSEQ multiplex PCR, yet TCRdb's version contains in-frame clones alone and is incomplete. The repertoire holds 1.5 million to 2.5 million clones, with about 95% as singletons. The material sequenced was naive CD8+ T cells sorted from blood. Every receptor here comes from a man aged 18 to 29 in good health.

The chain's CDR3 is CASSDRFGETQYF. In DNA form, the CDR3 reads TGTGCCAGCAGTGACAGGTTTGGGGAGACCCAGTACTTC. The chain recombines TRBV2 with TRBJ2-5; no reliable D call. Germline V lookup: CDR1 SNHLY, CDR2 FYNNEI. Trimming cost V 3 bases and J 5 bases, with 10 bases left between them. The length of the CDR3 is 13 residues.

J is TRBJ2-5 and V is TRBV28; maybe TRBD1 (6 bases). The ends were cut back, 4 bases at V and 5 bases at J, with 14 bases in the middle. The germline gives CDR1 MDHEN, CDR2 SYDVKM. This CDR3 has 14 residues. The CDR3 reads CASSSDTGQETQYF. CDR3 DNA: TGTGCCAGCAGTTCCGACACAGGGCAGGAGACCCAGTACTTC.

This chain connects TRBV11-2 to TRBJ2-3; D gene ambiguous. The CDR3 covers 18 residues. Deletions cut 3 bases from V and 4 bases from J, with 23 bases between. Germline values: CDR1 SGHAT, CDR2 FQNNGV. This chain's CDR3 is CASSLSPPGPKGPDTQYF. The CDR3 DNA follows: TGTGCCAGCAGCTTGTCCCCCCCCGGGCCAAAAGGCCCAGATACGCAGTATTTT.